This T cell receptor beta chain came from a study of cytomegalovirus exposure and HLA in healthy donors. Broader study findings: In a later analysis, productive TCRs from donors in an Asian-associated ancestry cluster reportedly carried fewer N-insertions than the cohort mean.

Remarks on this clone: What it binds is not known.

With 60 Vbeta and 13 Jbeta primers, the PCR was carried out. The data were produced by immunoSEQ multiplex PCR, yet TCRdb's version contains in-frame clones alone and is incomplete. The sample has approximately 200,000 clones, and its top ten clones hold roughly 0.74%. Sequencing used PBMCs. The clonotype originates from a boy aged 10-17 years in good health and CMV-seronegative.

The CDR3 reads CASSQMRGRGGGNTIYF. CDR3 nucleotide sequence: TGCGCCAGCAGCCAAATGAGGGGCAGGGGTGGGGGAAACACCATATATTTT. V and J are TRBV4-1 and TRBJ1-3; TRBD1 might be the D (6 bases). Germline CDR1 and CDR2: MGHRA and YSYEKL. The V end lost 2 bases, the J end lost 4 bases, and 18 bases lay between the germline ends. The CDR3 is 17 amino acids.